This T cell receptor beta chain was identified during a study of blood T cell repertoires in COVID-19. Turning to the study itself: T cells, B-cell-depleted T cells, or PBMCs provided the cDNA or gDNA that served as material.

This CDR3 is built from 13 residues. J was trimmed by 8 bases and V by 7 bases; bases with no gene match: 13. Germline CDR1 and CDR2: SQVTM and ANQGSEA. Assay: immunoSEQ multiplex PCR; the TCRdb copy retains only in-frame clones and omits some. Of more than 50,000 clones in the sample, over 70% were seen once. The sample comprised peripheral blood. The chain links TRBV29-1 to TRBJ1-2; 7 bases agree with TRBD1. The sequence was obtained from a woman between 70 and 85 years old with acute or convalescent COVID-19. The CDR3 coding sequence is TGCAGCGCTTCGATGGGCACAGGGGTAGGCTACACCTTC. Its translation is CSASMGTGVGYTF.